Described below is a single T cell receptor beta chain sequence and its context. There is no known antigen for this receptor. The sample holds no much larger clone one base away, and base qualities are not on file. Whole blood was collected in K2EDTA tubes by collaborating institutions according to the institutions' own protocols. Collaborator samples were shipped for TCRbeta analysis as frozen whole blood, isolated PBMCs, or DNA extracted from either sample type. This record belongs to a study of blood T cell repertoires in COVID-19 (TCRdb year 2020). General notes on the study: Samples from collaborators originated in the United States, Italy and Spain and spanned both the acute and convalescent phases of COVID-19. Sample metadata almost always included a de-identified subject ID, COVID-19 status, age in years and sex. Subjects who had been exposed to COVID-19, were actively infected with it, or had recovered from it provided the deeply sampled blood TCRbeta repertoires that made up the dataset. The prospective study material was composed of cDNA or gDNA derived from T cells, B-cell-depleted T cells, or PBMCs. The repertoires were released in a freely available public database intended as a resource for research on the immune response to SARS-CoV-2. Where available, HLA class I and class II types were obtained from metadata supplied by the sample provider rather than from assay-based typing. The samples were drawn from two sources: the first 160 participants of the ongoing ImmuneRACE study, and over 1,000 subjects contributed by 6 global collaborators.

Here is what the overall study found, with its caveats: The quantity of clinical and demographic metadata differed by source and by participant and was supplied without curation.

The immunoSEQ Assay, a bias-controlled multiplex PCR, was used to amplify TCRbeta CDR3 regions from genomic DNA. In the paper's pipeline: The number of nucleated cells in each sample was estimated by amplification of reference gene primers within the assay. Sequence reads were collapsed and filtered to measure the absolute abundance of every unique TCRbeta CDR3 rearrangement. Productive Simpson clonality was computed per sample as the square root of Simpson's diversity index over productive rearrangements. TCRdb took over this immuneACCESS table, retaining in-frame rearrangements with V and J assigned. Such tables are incomplete; in checked studies, under half of the missing clones stem from an unresolved V gene, and the remainder is unexplained. The DNA was the basis for D and trimming; V, J and clone size are from that table. This sample is represented by approximately 70,000 clones; 91% of them were singletons. Roughly 13% of the sample rests with the top ten.

At the junction V is shortened by 7 bases and J by 2 bases, with 11 bases in between. Taken from the germline V gene, the CDR1 and CDR2 loops are MRHNA and SNTAGT. The CDR3 measures 14 amino acids from cysteine to phenylalanine. Only the CDR3 region is kept as DNA, spanning 42 bases read in frame from base 1. Sequencing was carried out using peripheral blood. The sequence was obtained from a human donor with active COVID-19. The donor label of this sample is uncertain. The rearrangement combines TRBV6-4 with TRBJ2-2; perhaps TRBD1 is the D gene, with 6 bases matching. The DNA sequence reads TGTGCCAGCAAACAGGGATCAAACACCGGGGAGCTGTTTTTT. The translation is CASKQGSNTGELFF.